This T cell receptor (beta chain) came from a study of post-analysis software for immune sequencing data. Looking at the study overall: Clinical courses comprised relapsing-remitting, secondary progressive and progressive-relapsing multiple sclerosis. Study observations and caveats: The authors found that F measure strongly co-clustered same-batch samples. Multiple sclerosis was associated with a significant reduction in normalized Chao1 diversity relative to controls. There were five or six TRBV segments more frequent in patients than controls, and TRBV5-6, TRBV5-1 and TRBV20-1 were among them.

The TCR beta cDNA libraries carried unique molecular identifiers. cDNA molecules numbering some 500,000 came from approximately 1 to 10 million T cells. Using its own MiXCR run on the PCR reads, TCRdb lists one record per CDR3 protein. The sample holds fewer than 600,000 distinct CDR3 sequences, around 40% seen once. For this clonotype: Its antigen is not known.

The CDR3 length is 14 residues. Germline CDR1 reads SGHAT; CDR2 reads FQNNGV. V dropped 6 bases and J dropped 6 bases, with 15 bases sitting between them. The gene calls are TRBV11-2 and TRBJ2-1, with D maybe TRBD1 (6 bases). Input material: blood. The receptor was derived from a girl between 5 and 17 years old with multiple sclerosis. CDR3 nucleotide sequence: TGTGCCAGCAGAGCTTCAGGGGTCCCCAATGAGCAGTTCTTC. This codes for CASRASGVPNEQFF. Drawing the rest from reference TRBV11-2 and TRBJ2-1, the complete variable domain is EAGVAQSPRYKIIEKRQSVAFWCNPISGHATLYWYQQILGQGPKLLIQFQNNGVVDDSQLPKDRFSAERLKGVDSTLKIQPAKLEDSAVYLCASRASGVPNEQFFGPGTRLTVL.